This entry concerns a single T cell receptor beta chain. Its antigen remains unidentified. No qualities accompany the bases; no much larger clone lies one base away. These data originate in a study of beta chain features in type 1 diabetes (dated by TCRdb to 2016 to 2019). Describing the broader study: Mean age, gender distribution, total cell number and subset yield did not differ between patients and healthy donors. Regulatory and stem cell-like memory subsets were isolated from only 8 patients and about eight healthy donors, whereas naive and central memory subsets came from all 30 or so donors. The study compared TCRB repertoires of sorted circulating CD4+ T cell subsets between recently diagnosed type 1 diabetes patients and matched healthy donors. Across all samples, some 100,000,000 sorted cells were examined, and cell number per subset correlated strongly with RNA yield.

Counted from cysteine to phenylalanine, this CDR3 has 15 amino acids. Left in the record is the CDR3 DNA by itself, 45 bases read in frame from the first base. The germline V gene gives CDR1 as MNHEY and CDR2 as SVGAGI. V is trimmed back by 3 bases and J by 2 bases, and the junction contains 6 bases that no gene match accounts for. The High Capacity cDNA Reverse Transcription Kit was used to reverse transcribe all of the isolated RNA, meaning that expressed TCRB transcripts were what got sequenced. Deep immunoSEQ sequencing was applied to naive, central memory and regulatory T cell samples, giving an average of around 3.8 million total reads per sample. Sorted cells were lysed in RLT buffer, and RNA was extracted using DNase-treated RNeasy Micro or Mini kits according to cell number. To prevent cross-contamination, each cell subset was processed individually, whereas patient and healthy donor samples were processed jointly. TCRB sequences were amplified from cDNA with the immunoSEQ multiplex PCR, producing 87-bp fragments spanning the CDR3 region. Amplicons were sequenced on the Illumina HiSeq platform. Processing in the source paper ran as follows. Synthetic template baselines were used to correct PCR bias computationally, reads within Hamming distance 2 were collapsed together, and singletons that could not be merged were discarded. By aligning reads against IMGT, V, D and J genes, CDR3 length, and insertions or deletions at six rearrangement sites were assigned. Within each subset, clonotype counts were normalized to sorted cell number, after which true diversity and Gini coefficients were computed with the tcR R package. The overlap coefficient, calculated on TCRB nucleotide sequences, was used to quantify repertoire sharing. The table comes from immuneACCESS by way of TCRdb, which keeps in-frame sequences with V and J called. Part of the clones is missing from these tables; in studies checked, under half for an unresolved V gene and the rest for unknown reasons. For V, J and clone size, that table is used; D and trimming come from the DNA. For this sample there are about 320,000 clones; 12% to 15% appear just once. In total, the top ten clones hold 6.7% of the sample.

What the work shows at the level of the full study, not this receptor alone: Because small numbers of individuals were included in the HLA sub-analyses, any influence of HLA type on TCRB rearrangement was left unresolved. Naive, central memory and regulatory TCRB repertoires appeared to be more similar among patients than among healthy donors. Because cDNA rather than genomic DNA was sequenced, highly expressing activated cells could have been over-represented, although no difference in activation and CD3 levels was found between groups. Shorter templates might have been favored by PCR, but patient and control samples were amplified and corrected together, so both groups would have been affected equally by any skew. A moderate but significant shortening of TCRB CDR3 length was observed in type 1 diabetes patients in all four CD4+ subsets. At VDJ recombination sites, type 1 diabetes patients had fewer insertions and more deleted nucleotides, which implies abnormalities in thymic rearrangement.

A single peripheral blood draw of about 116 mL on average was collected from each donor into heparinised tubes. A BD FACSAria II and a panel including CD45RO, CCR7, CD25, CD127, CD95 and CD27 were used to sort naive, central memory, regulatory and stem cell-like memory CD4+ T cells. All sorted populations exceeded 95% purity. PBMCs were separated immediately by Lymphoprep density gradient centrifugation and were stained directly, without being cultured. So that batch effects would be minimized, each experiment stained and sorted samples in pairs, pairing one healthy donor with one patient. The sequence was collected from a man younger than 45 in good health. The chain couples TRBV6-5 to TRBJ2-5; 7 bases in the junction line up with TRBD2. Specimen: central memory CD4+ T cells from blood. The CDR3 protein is CASSYLRGSQETQYF. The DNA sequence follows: TGTGCCAGCAGTTATCTTCGCGGGAGTCAAGAGACCCAGTACTTC.